The sequence of this T cell receptor (beta chain) was determined in a study of vaccination effects on CD4 cells after COVID-19. In the study overall: Researchers obtained post-vaccine samples at a median of 72 days past the second dose.

The assay was immunoSEQ multiplex PCR, and TCRdb's table has in-frame clones only and misses some. Among nearly 45,000 clones listed, over 60% were seen once. As regards this clone: No antigen is known for it.

CD4+ T cell isolation took place after 10 days of culture. Two-dose vaccination with either BNT162b2 or mRNA-1273 was given to the participants. People in the vaccine group had not been infected with SARS-CoV-2 before, and their nucleocapsid antibodies were negative. Study-level findings and limits: Vaccine-induced clones in healthy vaccinees cross-reacted with common cold coronaviruses in only 1 of 255 cases.

The CDR3 runs to 15 residues. The trim removed 5 bases at V and 0 bases at J, leaving 6 bases unmatched. Germline CDR1 and CDR2: SGHAT and FQNNGV. Sequences were derived from CD4+ T cells from PBMCs cultured without peptide, sampled after COVID-19 vaccination. The chain links TRBV11-2 to TRBJ1-1; 7 positions agree with TRBD1. This TCR derives from a human donor who received a COVID-19 vaccine. The CDR3, as DNA: TGTGCCAGCAGCGCCCGACAGGGCATGAACACTGAAGCTTTCTTT. The encoded protein is CASSARQGMNTEAFF.